Listed below are T cell receptor beta chains from one sample, sequenced in a study of T cell repertoires in cytomegalovirus infection. A single record per CDR3 protein comes from TCRdb applying MiXCR to the reads. Of some 110,000 distinct CDR3 sequences in the sample, roughly a tenth are singletons; the top ten hold approximately 33%. The antigens for these receptors are not known. The sequenced sample consisted of PBMCs, sequenced either directly or after in vitro stimulation (not recorded which). All receptors derive from a human donor in good health (CMV status not recorded). Some clones in this sample may be carry-over from other donors' samples. The CDR3 runs from the conserved cysteine through the conserved F or W. The D gene is left open where the match is weak. Some rows mark clone size as missing; the rest say once, few, many or name a class of expanded clone.

d_gene | abundance | j_gene | v_gene | CDR3nt | CDR3aa
. | many | TRBJ1-1 | TRBV7-8 | TGTGCCAGCAGCTTAGGCGAACAGCGTGAAGCTTTCTTT | CASSLGEQREAFF
. | . | TRBJ2-7 | TRBV7-4 | TGTGCCAGCAGCTTAGGGGGTGTCTACGAGCAGTACTTC | CASSLGGVYEQYF
. | many | TRBJ2-2 | TRBV10-3 | TGTGCCATCAGTGACCCAGCCCCCGGGGAGCTGTTTTTT | CAISDPAPGELFF
. | . | TRBJ1-2 | TRBV9 | TGTGCCAGCAGCGGTCGGGGCCTACGCTACACCTTC | CASSGRGLRYTF
. | . | TRBJ1-2 | TRBV5-4 | TGTGCCAGCAGTTGGAATAGCCTTTCTCTTTATGGCTACACCTTC | CASSWNSLSLYGYTF
. | many | TRBJ2-7 | TRBV6-1 | TGTGCCAGCAGCCAAGGGAGACGGCAGTACTTC | CASSQGRRQYF
TRBD2 | . | TRBJ2-1 | TRBV6-5 | TGTGCCAGCAGTTATAACCGGGAGGGCCTAGGGCAGTTCTTC | CASSYNREGLGQFF
. | many | TRBJ2-7 | TRBV7-2 | TGTGCCAGCAGCTTAGCACCGGACGCGTGGGAGCAGTACTTC | CASSLAPDAWEQYF
. | many | TRBJ1-5 | TRBV7-2 | TGTGCCAGCAGCTTAAGGTGGGGAGAGCCCCAGCATTTT | CASSLRWGEPQHF
TRBD2 | . | TRBJ2-1 | TRBV7-2 | TGTGCCAGCAGCTTAGCGAAAGCGGGAGTCAATGAGCAGTTCTTC | CASSLAKAGVNEQFF
. | few | TRBJ2-1 | TRBV11-2 | TGTGCCAGCAGCTTAGTAACGGGAGCTGAGCAGTTCTTC | CASSLVTGAEQFF
TRBD2 | many | TRBJ2-3 | TRBV7-2 | TGTGCCAGCAGCTTAGCGGGAGGGGCGACAGATACGCAGTATTTT | CASSLAGGATDTQYF
TRBD2 | . | TRBJ2-1 | TRBV3-1 | TGTGCCAGCAGCCAAGTAGCGGGAGAAAAGTTCTTC | CASSQVAGEKFF
. | many | TRBJ2-7 | TRBV6-6 | TGTGCCAGCAGTTTCCGGGACATTCAAAACGAGCAGTACTTC | CASSFRDIQNEQYF
. | many | TRBJ2-4 | TRBV7-8 | TGTGCCAGCAGCTTAGAGATGGGTTCGAGCCGTAGACGGTACTTC | CASSLEMGSSRRRYF
. | . | TRBJ2-5 | TRBV7-3 | TGTGCCAGCAGCTTTTTGACGGAAAAAGAGACCCAGTACTTC | CASSFLTEKETQYF
TRBD2 | . | TRBJ2-5 | TRBV7-2 | TGTGCCAGCAGCCAACAAAGCGGGGGGCGATCAGGGGCCCAGTACTTC | CASSQQSGGRSGAQYF
TRBD1 | few | TRBJ1-4 | TRBV5-1 | TGCGCCAGCAGCTACTGGGACAGTAATGAAAAACTGTTTTTT | CASSYWDSNEKLFF
TRBD1 | few | TRBJ1-2 | TRBV9 | TGTGCCAGCAGCGGGAACCGGGACAGGTTTTCGGGCTATGGCTACACCTTC | CASSGNRDRFSGYGYTF
. | many | TRBJ1-1 | TRBV29-1 | TGCAGCGCCCGTCTTGGCACTGAAGCTTTCTTT | CSARLGTEAFF
. | . | TRBJ2-3 | TRBV5-6 | TGTGCCAGCACCCTGGGGACACTCACAGATACGCAGTATTTT | CASTLGTLTDTQYF
. | many | TRBJ1-1 | TRBV7-9 | TGTGCCAGCAGCCAAGACCCCGGCACTGAAGCTTTCTTT | CASSQDPGTEAFF
. | many | TRBJ1-2 | TRBV12-3/TRBV12-4 | TGTGCCAGCAGGTCAACAGGGAGAGGCTACACCTTC | CASRSTGRGYTF
TRBD2 | . | TRBJ2-1 | TRBV6-2/TRBV6-3 | TGTGCCAGCACCAAGGTGACTAGCGGGAGTTATGAGCAGTTCTTC | CASTKVTSGSYEQFF
. | . | TRBJ2-3 | TRBV7-4 | TGTGCCAGCAGCTTGAGAGACAGAACCTTTGCGCAGTATTTT | CASSLRDRTFAQYF
. | many | TRBJ2-1 | TRBV7-2 | TGTGCCAGCAGCTTCGACAGGCAAAACAATGAGCAGTTCTTC | CASSFDRQNNEQFF
TRBD1 | many | TRBJ1-1 | TRBV7-2 | TGTGCCAGCAGCGAGCGGATGACAGGGGCCTTGAACACTGAAGCTTTCTTT | CASSERMTGALNTEAFF
. | few | TRBJ2-1 | TRBV4-3 | TGCGCCAGCAGCCAGCAGGTCCAGGCCCTATACAATGAGCAGTTCTTC | CASSQQVQALYNEQFF
. | many | TRBJ1-1 | TRBV4-1 | TGCGCCAGCAGCCCGTTGGGAGCCCCGAACACTGAAGCTTTCTTT | CASSPLGAPNTEAFF
TRBD2 | . | TRBJ2-7 | TRBV4-2 | TGTGCCAGCAGCCAAGATTCGCTTAGCGGGAGCTTCTCCTACGAGCAGTACTTC | CASSQDSLSGSFSYEQYF
. | many | TRBJ2-1 | TRBV4-3 | TGCGCCAGCAGCCAAGATATCTCCGGGAGTCACAATGAGCAGTTCTTC | CASSQDISGSHNEQFF
. | many | TRBJ1-6 | TRBV11-3 | TGTGCCAGCAGCTCCATTACTCCGGGACAAGGGGTATGGTCACCCCTCCACTTT | CASSSITPGQGVWSPLHF
. | few | TRBJ1-3 | TRBV19 | TGTGCCAGTAGTCTTCCTTTCTCTGGAAACACCATATATTTT | CASSLPFSGNTIYF
TRBD2 | few | TRBJ2-3 | TRBV6-2/TRBV6-3 | TGTGCCAGCAGAGGGAGGGGTTCAGATACGCAGTATTTT | CASRGRGSDTQYF
. | many | TRBJ1-2 | TRBV7-9 | TGTGCCAGCAGCTTAGTAGGGGACTATGGCTACACCTTC | CASSLVGDYGYTF
. | . | TRBJ2-3 | TRBV4-1 | TGCGCCAGCAGCCCCGGACTCTCCGGGCGACGGACAGATACGCAGTATTTT | CASSPGLSGRRTDTQYF
. | many | TRBJ1-2 | TRBV5-5 | TGTGCCAGCAGCTCTCAACAGGGTAACTATGGCTACACCTTC | CASSSQQGNYGYTF
. | . | TRBJ2-3 | TRBV19 | TGTGCCAGTAGGAGCGGCGGGAGCACAGATACGCAGTATTTT | CASRSGGSTDTQYF
. | few | TRBJ2-1 | TRBV12-3/TRBV12-4 | TGTGCCAGCAGTTTAGCTTGTTACAATGAGCAGTTCTTC | CASSLACYNEQFF
TRBD2 | once | TRBJ2-2 | TRBV7-4 | TGTGCCACCAGATCCCCTAGCGGGAAGAACACCGGGGAGCTGTTTTTT | CATRSPSGKNTGELFF
TRBD1 | many | TRBJ2-1 | TRBV12-3/TRBV12-4 | TGTGCCAGCAGTTTAGCATCGACAGGGGGGTACAATGAGCAGTTCTTC | CASSLASTGGYNEQFF
TRBD2 | many | TRBJ2-1 | TRBV24-1 | TGTGCCACCAGTGATTTTCTAGCGGGAAACAATGAGCAGTTCTTC | CATSDFLAGNNEQFF
TRBD1 | few | TRBJ1-4 | TRBV27 | TGTGCCAGCAGCCAGGACAGGGCGAGTGAAAAACTGTTTTTT | CASSQDRASEKLFF
TRBD2 | few | TRBJ2-7 | TRBV6-2/TRBV6-3 | TGTGCCAGCAGTCAACTAGCGGGAGTGGGCGAGCAGTACTTC | CASSQLAGVGEQYF